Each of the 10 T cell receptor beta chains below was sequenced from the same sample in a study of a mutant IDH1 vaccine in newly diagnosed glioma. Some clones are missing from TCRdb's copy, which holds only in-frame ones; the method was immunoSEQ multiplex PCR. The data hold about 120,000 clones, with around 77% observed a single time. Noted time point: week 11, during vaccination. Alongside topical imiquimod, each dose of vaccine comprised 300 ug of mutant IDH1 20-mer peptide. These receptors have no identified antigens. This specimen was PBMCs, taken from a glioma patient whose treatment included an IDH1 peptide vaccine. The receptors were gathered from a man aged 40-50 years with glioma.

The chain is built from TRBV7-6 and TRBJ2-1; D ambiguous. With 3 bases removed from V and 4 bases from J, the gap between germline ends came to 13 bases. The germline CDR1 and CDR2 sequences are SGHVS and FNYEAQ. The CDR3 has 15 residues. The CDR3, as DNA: TGTGCCAGCAGCTTTACCGCAGCGCTTTACAATGAGCAGTTCTTC. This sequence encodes CASSFTAALYNEQFF.

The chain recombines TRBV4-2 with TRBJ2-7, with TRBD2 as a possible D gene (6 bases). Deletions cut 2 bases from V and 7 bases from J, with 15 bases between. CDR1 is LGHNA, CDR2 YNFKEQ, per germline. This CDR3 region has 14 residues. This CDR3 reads CASSQTRDRGEQYF. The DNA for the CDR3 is TGTGCCAGCAGCCAAACGAGGGATCGGGGGGAGCAGTACTTC.

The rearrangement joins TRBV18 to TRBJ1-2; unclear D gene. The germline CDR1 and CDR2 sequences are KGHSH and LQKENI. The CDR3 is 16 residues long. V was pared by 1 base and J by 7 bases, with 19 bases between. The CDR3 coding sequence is TGTGCCAGCTCACCACGGGCGGACGCACCCGTAAGTGGCTACACCTTC. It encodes CASSPRADAPVSGYTF.

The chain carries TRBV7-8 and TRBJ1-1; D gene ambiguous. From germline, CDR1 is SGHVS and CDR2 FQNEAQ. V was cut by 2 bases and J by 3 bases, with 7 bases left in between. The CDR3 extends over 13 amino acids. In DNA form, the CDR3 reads TGTGCCAGCAGCTTAAACCCAGACACTGAAGCTTTCTTT. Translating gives CASSLNPDTEAFF.

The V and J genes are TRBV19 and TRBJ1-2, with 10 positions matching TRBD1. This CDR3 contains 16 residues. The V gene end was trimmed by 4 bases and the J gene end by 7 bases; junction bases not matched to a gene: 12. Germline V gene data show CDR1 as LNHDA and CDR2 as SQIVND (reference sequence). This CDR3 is CASSNGQGDGMGGYTF. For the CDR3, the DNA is TGTGCCAGTAGTAACGGACAGGGGGATGGCATGGGTGGCTACACCTTC.

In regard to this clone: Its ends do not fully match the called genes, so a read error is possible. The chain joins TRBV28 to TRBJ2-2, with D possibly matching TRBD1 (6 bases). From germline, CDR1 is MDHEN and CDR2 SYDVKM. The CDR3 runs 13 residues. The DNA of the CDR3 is TGTGCCAGCACTTTACTAGGGGGCGGGGAGCTGTTTTTT. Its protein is CASTLLGGGELFF.

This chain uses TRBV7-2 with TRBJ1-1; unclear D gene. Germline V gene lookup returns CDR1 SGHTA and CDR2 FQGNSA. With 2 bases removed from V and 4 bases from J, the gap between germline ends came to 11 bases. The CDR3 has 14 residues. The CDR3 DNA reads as TGTGCCAGCAGCTTACAAAGCATTATCACTGAAGCTTTCTTT. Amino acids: CASSLQSIITEAFF.

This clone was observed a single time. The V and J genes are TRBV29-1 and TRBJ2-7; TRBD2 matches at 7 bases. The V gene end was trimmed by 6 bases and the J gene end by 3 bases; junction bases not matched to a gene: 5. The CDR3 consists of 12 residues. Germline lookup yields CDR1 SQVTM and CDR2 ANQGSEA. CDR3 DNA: TGCAGCGTAGGAAGCGGGGTCTACGAGCAGTACTTC. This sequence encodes CSVGSGVYEQYF.

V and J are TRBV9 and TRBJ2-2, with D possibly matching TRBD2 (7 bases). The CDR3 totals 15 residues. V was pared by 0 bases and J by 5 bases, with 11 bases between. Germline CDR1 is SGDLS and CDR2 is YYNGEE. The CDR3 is CASSVAGGQTGELFF. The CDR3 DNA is TGTGCCAGCAGCGTAGCCGGGGGGCAAACCGGGGAGCTGTTTTTT.

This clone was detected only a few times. DNA for the CDR3: TGTGCCAGCATGCCGGGATATAGCAATCAGCCCCAGCATTTT. Translated, it gives CASMPGYSNQPQHF. The rearrangement joins TRBV2 to TRBJ1-5; the D is unclear. The CDR3 consists of 14 residues. The V end lost 7 bases, the J end lost 0 bases, and 10 bases lay between the germline ends. Germline V gives CDR1 SNHLY, CDR2 FYNNEI.